Presented here are 28 T cell receptor beta chains from one specimen sequenced in a study of CD8 T cells in Susac syndrome. RNA totalling roughly 0.5 to 1 ug underwent reverse transcription with random hexamers. A single record per CDR3 protein comes from TCRdb applying MiXCR to the immunoSEQ multiplex PCR reads. The data contain about 430,000 distinct CDR3 sequences, approximately 85% of them seen just once; the ten biggest clones take up about 0.12%. The sequenced sample consisted of CD8+ T cells from PBMCs. The receptor source for this set is a human donor with multiple sclerosis.

This rearrangement joins TRBV29-1 to TRBJ2-1; D uncertain. This CDR3 comprises 11 residues. CDR1 SQVTM and CDR2 ANQGSEA come from the germline V gene. The V end was cut by 7 bases, the J end by 9 bases, with 13 bases between. CDR3 region: CSAYYSSEQFF. CDR3 DNA sequence: TGCAGCGCCTACTATTCCTCTGAGCAGTTCTTC.

The gene calls are TRBV9 and TRBJ2-2, with 10 bases identical to TRBD1. Germline V gene data show CDR1 as SGDLS and CDR2 as YYNGEE. Trimming at V came to 4 bases and at J to 3 bases, leaving 9 bases not matched to a gene. The CDR3 is made up of 17 amino acids. For the CDR3, the DNA is TGTGCCAGCAGCTCGCCTACCGGGACAGGGGACACCGGGGAGCTGTTTTTT. Protein product: CASSSPTGTGDTGELFF.

The rearrangement uses TRBV7-6 and TRBJ1-5; 9 nucleotides agree with TRBD1. Germline CDR1 is SGHVS and CDR2 is FNYEAQ. The CDR3 runs 16 residues. The J segment lost 6 bases and the V segment lost 4 bases, leaving 10 bases of the junction unmatched. The DNA of the CDR3 is TGTGCCAGCAGCTCCCATCCGGGGACAGGGAGTCAGCCCCAGCATTTT. This codes for CASSSHPGTGSQPQHF.

The chain uses TRBV11-2 and TRBJ2-7, with TRBD2 as a possible D gene (5 bases). Trimming pared 4 bases from V and 5 bases from J, leaving 12 bases between. Germline assignment: CDR1 SGHAT and CDR2 FQNNGV. The CDR3 covers 13 residues. CDR3 sequence: CASSYTSAHEQYF. The DNA of the CDR3 is TGTGCCAGCAGCTATACTAGTGCCCACGAGCAGTACTTC.

This clonotype was counted at least ten times. An end of the junction differs from the germline gene, which may be a read error. The chain combines TRBV5-1 with TRBJ2-7; D might be TRBD1 (6 bases). This CDR3 is 13 amino acids long. In germline, CDR1 is SGHRS, CDR2 YFSETQ. The CDR3 DNA reads TGTGCCAGCAGCTTAGCACAGGGCTACGAGCAGTACTTC. It codes for CASSLAQGYEQYF.

The rearrangement joins TRBV30 to TRBJ2-5, with TRBD2 matching 9 bases. The CDR3 has 15 amino acids. Per the germline V gene, CDR1 is GTSNPN and CDR2 is SVGIG (reference sequence). V dropped 2 bases and J dropped 5; count of bases not matched to a gene: 9. The CDR3 is CAWSKEREVWETQYF. CDR3 bases: TGTGCCTGGAGTAAAGAGCGGGAGGTCTGGGAGACCCAGTACTTC.

This chain joins TRBV29-1 and TRBJ2-7; 7 nucleotides line up with TRBD2. The J segment lost 3 bases and the V segment lost 6 bases, leaving 8 bases of the junction unmatched. Germline-derived CDR1 and CDR2 are SQVTM and ANQGSEA. The CDR3 is 13 amino acids. The CDR3 region is CSVTSGNFYEQYF. In DNA, the CDR3 is TGCAGCGTCACAAGCGGGAACTTCTACGAGCAGTACTTC.

The J gene is TRBJ1-1, the V gene TRBV29-1; tentative D call: TRBD1 (6 bases). The CDR3 sequence is 12 residues long. Trimming pared 7 bases from V and 4 bases from J, leaving 13 bases between. Germline V gene data show CDR1 as SQVTM and CDR2 as ANQGSEA. The CDR3 is CSAVGGATEAFF. The CDR3 DNA reads as TGCAGCGCCGTAGGGGGAGCCACTGAAGCTTTCTTT.

The V and J genes are TRBV6-2 or TRBV6-3 and TRBJ2-7; either TRBD1 or TRBD2 may fit D (5 bases each). CDR1 and CDR2 from the germline V gene are MNHEY and SVGEGT. The germline V and J ends were trimmed by 8 bases and 0 bases, with 11 bases remaining between them. The CDR3 extends over 13 amino acids. The DNA of the CDR3 is TGTGCCAGCGAACCAGGGAGCTCCTACGAGCAGTACTTC. It translates to CASEPGSSYEQYF.

V usage is TRBV29-1 and J usage is TRBJ2-1; 7 bases map to TRBD2. V shed 4 bases, J shed 3 bases, and the junction held 9 bases outside the gene matches. Germline assignment: CDR1 SQVTM and CDR2 ANQGSEA. The CDR3 contains 15 residues. In nucleotides, the CDR3 is TGCAGCGTTGTCTCTAGCGGAGGAGGCTACAATGAGCAGTTCTTC. The encoded protein is CSVVSSGGGYNEQFF.

This chain connects TRBV6-1 to TRBJ1-2; D gene ambiguous. V gave up 1 base and J gave up 2 bases, with 8 bases separating them. Germline CDR1 and CDR2: MNHNS and SASEGT. This CDR3 region has 14 residues. The CDR3 sequence: CASSEGVSNYGYTF. The CDR3 DNA reads TGTGCCAGCAGTGAAGGGGTCAGCAACTATGGCTACACCTTC.

V gene TRBV19 combines with J gene TRBJ2-1; TRBD2 agrees at 7 bases. V gave up 6 bases and J gave up 4 bases; unmatched junction bases: 9. Germline CDR1 and CDR2: LNHDA and SQIVND (reference sequence). The CDR3 is 15 amino acids. CDR3 protein: CASREGRDFYNEQFF. The CDR3 DNA sequence: TGTGCCAGTAGAGAGGGGAGGGACTTTTACAATGAGCAGTTCTTC.

The chain links TRBV5-4 to TRBJ2-7; TRBD1 aligns across 9 bases. CDR1 and CDR2 from the germline V gene are SGHNT and YYREEE (reference sequence). CDR3 length: 14 residues. The junction had 6 bases not matched to a gene; V was cut back by 5 bases and J by 3 bases. CDR3 residues: CASRPGTGYYEQYF. The CDR3 DNA is TGTGCCAGCAGACCCGGGACAGGGTACTACGAGCAGTACTTC.

This sequence joins TRBV9 and TRBJ2-7; no clear D. The CDR3 consists of 13 residues. Trimming took 4 bases from V and 6 from J, leaving 14 bases between them. Germline CDR1 SGDLS, CDR2 YYNGEE. CDR3 DNA sequence: TGTGCCAGCAGCCCGAGTTCTTCCCTCGAGCAGTACTTC. This translates into CASSPSSSLEQYF.

The chain combines TRBV5-1 with TRBJ2-7; the match to TRBD2 covers 10 bases. Germline trimming cut 0 bases from V and 2 bases from J; bases unmatched to any gene: 5. CDR3 size: 16 residues. Germline V gene data show CDR1 as SGHRS and CDR2 as YFSETQ. Written as DNA, the CDR3 is TGCGCCAGCAGCTTGGCCGCTAGCGGGGGAACCTACGAGCAGTACTTC. It translates to CASSLAASGGTYEQYF.

The rearrangement links TRBV6-1 to TRBJ2-7, with D hard to call. The length of the CDR3 is 14 residues. The germline CDR1 and CDR2 sequences are MNHNS and SASEGT. V was clipped by 6 bases and J by 3 bases, with 15 bases between them. CDR3 DNA sequence: TGTGCCAGCAGCGCCGGGTCCTGGGTCTACGAGCAGTACTTC. This encodes CASSAGSWVYEQYF.

This clonotype came up a few times. The V gene is TRBV2, the J gene TRBJ2-7; D is unresolved. This CDR3 spans 10 amino acids. V lost 9 bases, J lost 4 bases, and 7 bases lay in between. Per the germline V gene, CDR1 is SNHLY and CDR2 is FYNNEI. For the CDR3, the DNA is TGTGCCAGTAACGGATACGAGCAGTACTTC. Amino acids: CASNGYEQYF. Complete variable domain (other parts from reference TRBV2 and TRBJ2-7): EPEVTQTPSHQVTQMGQEVILRCVPISNHLYFYWYRQILGQKVEFLVSFYNNEISEKSEIFDDQFSVERPDGSNFTLKIRSTKLEDSAMYFCASNGYEQYFGPGTRLTVT.

This clonotype was counted only a few times. The rearrangement joins TRBV7-2 to TRBJ1-5; no definite D call. Between the trimmed V and J ends, which lost 1 base and 0 bases, there was a span of 7 bases. The CDR3 is 15 amino acids. From germline, CDR1 is SGHTA and CDR2 FQGNSA. Written as DNA, the CDR3 is TGTGCCAGCAGCTTAGTGTCCGGTAGCAATCAGCCCCAGCATTTT. As protein: CASSLVSGSNQPQHF.

V gene TRBV27 combines with J gene TRBJ1-4; D unresolved. Germline V gene data show CDR1 as MNHEY and CDR2 as SMNVEV (reference sequence). V was pared by 5 bases and J by 8 bases, with 9 bases between. The length of the CDR3 is 12 residues. The DNA of the CDR3 is TGTGCCAGCAGTCTTCCAGGAGAAAAACTGTTTTTT. Translated: CASSLPGEKLFF.

As DNA, the CDR3 is TGCAGCGTTGAGGTAGCGGACCAAGAGACCCAGTACTTC. This sequence encodes CSVEVADQETQYF. The V and J genes are TRBV29-1 and TRBJ2-5, with D possibly TRBD2 on 6 matching bases. The CDR3 totals 13 residues. Germline loops: CDR1 SQVTM, CDR2 ANQGSEA. Trimming left V 3 bases short and J 0 bases short, with 8 bases between.

The V gene is TRBV4-1, the J gene TRBJ2-3; 11 bases are a match to TRBD1. The CDR3 runs 15 residues. Germline values: CDR1 MGHRA, CDR2 YSYEKL. Germline trimming cut 5 bases from V and 4 bases from J; bases unmatched to any gene: 5. CDR3 in DNA: TGCGCCAGCAGCGCACAGGGACAGGGGGCAGATACGCAGTATTTT. Its translation is CASSAQGQGADTQYF.

V gene TRBV5-5 combines with J gene TRBJ2-7; 7 bases agree with TRBD2. Losses at the gene ends were 4 bases for V and 7 bases for J; bases not matched to a gene: 11. The germline V gene encodes CDR1 SGHKS and CDR2 YYEKEE (reference sequence). This CDR3 region has 14 residues. The CDR3 here is CASSSGTPVGEQYF. The CDR3 DNA follows: TGTGCCAGCAGCAGCGGGACCCCGGTGGGGGAGCAGTACTTC.

This chain joins TRBV27 and TRBJ2-3, with TRBD1 matching over 9 bases. Germline V gives CDR1 MNHEY, CDR2 SMNVEV (reference sequence). The CDR3 sequence is 16 residues long. Unmatched junction bases numbered 10, after V lost 5 bases and J lost 4 bases. CDR3 nucleotide sequence: TGTGCCAGCAGTCCCTTACAGGGGGCGGGGGCAGATACGCAGTATTTT. As protein: CASSPLQGAGADTQYF.

The J gene is TRBJ1-2, the V gene TRBV9; 8 nucleotides align to TRBD1. CDR3 length: 15 amino acids. The germline gives CDR1 SGDLS, CDR2 YYNGEE. V was clipped by 4 bases and J by 1 base; unmatched bases: 6. CDR3 region: CASSNPGQVNYGYTF. CDR3 sequence (DNA): TGTGCCAGCAGCAATCCGGGACAGGTTAACTATGGCTACACCTTC.

The V call is TRBV28, the J call TRBJ2-7; D possibly corresponds to TRBD2 (5 bases). With 6 bases removed from V and 11 bases from J, the gap between germline ends came to 17 bases. CDR3 length: 12 amino acids. CDR1 and CDR2 (germline): MDHEN, SYDVKM. The CDR3 loop reads CASRDGWEPEYF. CDR3 bases: TGTGCCAGCAGAGACGGGTGGGAGCCGGAGTACTTC.

The chain employs TRBV28 and TRBJ1-1; no clear D gene. This CDR3 comprises 16 residues. V shed 7 bases and J shed 0 bases, with 18 bases lying between them. From germline, CDR1 is MDHEN and CDR2 SYDVKM. CDR3: CASTVEAGDLNTEAFF. CDR3 in DNA: TGTGCCAGCACCGTGGAGGCAGGAGACTTGAACACTGAAGCTTTCTTT.

The gene calls are TRBV5-4 and TRBJ2-3, with D perhaps TRBD2 (6 bases). Germline CDR1 and CDR2: SGHNT and YYREEE (reference sequence). V dropped 7 bases and J dropped 1 base, with 19 bases sitting between them. This CDR3 has 16 amino acids. The CDR3 reads CASGVLGGVGTDTQYF. CDR3 in DNA: TGTGCCAGCGGCGTCCTTGGCGGGGTAGGCACAGATACGCAGTATTTT.

The genes are TRBV4-1 and TRBJ2-7, with 10 positions matching TRBD2. V lost 2 bases, J lost 2 bases, and 6 bases stayed unmatched. The germline V gene encodes CDR1 MGHRA and CDR2 YSYEKL. This CDR3 is built from 16 residues. The CDR3 bases are TGCGCCAGCAGCCAATATGGACTAGCGGAGACCTACGAGCAGTACTTC. Translation: CASSQYGLAETYEQYF.